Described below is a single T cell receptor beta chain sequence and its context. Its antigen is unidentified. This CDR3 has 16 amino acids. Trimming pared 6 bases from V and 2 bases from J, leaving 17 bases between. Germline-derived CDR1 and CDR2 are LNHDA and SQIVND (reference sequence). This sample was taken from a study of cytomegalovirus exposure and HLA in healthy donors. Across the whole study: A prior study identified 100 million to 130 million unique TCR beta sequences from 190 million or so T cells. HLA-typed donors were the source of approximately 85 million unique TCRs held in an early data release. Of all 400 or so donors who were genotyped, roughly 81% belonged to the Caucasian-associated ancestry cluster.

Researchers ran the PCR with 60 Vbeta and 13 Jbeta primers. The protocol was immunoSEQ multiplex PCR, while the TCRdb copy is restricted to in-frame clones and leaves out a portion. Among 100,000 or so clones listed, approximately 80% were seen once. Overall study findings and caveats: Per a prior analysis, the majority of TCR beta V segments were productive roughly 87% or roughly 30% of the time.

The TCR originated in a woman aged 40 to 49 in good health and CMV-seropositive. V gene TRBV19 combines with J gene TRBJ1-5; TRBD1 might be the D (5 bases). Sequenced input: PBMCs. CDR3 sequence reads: CASRRQGDARNQPQHF. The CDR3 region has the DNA TGTGCCAGTAGGAGGCAGGGCGACGCCCGCAATCAGCCCCAGCATTTT.